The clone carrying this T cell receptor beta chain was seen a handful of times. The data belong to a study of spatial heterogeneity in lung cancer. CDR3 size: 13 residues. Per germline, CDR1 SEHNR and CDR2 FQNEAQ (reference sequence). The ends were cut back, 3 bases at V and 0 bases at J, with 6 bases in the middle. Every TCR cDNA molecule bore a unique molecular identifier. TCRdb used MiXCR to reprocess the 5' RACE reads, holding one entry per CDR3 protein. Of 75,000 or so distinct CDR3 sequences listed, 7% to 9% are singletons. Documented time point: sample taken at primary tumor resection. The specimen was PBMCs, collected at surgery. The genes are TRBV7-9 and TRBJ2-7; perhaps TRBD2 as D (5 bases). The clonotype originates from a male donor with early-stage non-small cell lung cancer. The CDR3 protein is CASSLEVSYEQYF. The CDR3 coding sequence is TGTGCCAGCAGCTTGGAGGTCTCCTACGAGCAGTACTTC.